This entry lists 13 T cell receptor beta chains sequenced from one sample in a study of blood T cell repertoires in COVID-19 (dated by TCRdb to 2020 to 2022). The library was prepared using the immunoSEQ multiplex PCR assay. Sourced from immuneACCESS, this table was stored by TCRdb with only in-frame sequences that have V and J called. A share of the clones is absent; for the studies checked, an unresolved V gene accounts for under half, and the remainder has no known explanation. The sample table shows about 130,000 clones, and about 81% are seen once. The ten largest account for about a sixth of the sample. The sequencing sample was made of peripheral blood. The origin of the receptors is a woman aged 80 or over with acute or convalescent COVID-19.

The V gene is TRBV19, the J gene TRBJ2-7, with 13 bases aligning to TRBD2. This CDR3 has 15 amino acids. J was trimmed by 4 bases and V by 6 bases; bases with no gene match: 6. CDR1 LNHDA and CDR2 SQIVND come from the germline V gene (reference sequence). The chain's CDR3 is CASSYRTSGSYEQYF. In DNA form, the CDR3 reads TGTGCCAGTAGCTACAGGACTAGCGGGAGTTACGAGCAGTACTTC.

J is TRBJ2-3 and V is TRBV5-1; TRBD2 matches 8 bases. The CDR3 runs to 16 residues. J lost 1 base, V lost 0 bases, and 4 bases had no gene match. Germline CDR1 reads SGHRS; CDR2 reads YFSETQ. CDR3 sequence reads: CASSLDGGVRTDTQYF. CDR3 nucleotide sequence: TGCGCCAGCAGCTTGGACGGGGGGGTACGCACAGATACGCAGTATTTT.

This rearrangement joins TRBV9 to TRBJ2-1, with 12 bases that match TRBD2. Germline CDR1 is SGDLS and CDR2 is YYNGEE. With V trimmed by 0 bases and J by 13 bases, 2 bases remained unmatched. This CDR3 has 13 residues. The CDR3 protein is CASSVGLAGEQFF. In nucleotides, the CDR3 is TGTGCCAGCAGCGTAGGACTAGCGGGAGAACAGTTCTTC.

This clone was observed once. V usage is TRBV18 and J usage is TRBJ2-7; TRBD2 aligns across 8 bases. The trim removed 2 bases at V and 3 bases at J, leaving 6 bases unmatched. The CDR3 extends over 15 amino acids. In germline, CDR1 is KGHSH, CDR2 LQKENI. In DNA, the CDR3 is TGTGCCAGCTCACCAGGGCTAGCGGGTGGCTACGAGCAGTACTTC. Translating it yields CASSPGLAGGYEQYF. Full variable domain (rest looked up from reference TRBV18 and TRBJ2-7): NAGVMQNPRHLVRRRGQEARLRCSPMKGHSHVYWYRQLPEEGLKFMVYLQKENIIDESGMPKERFSAEFPKEGPSILRIQQVVRGDSAAYFCASSPGLAGGYEQYFGPGTRLTVT.

The CDR3: CASSLDREPYNEQFF. The CDR3 DNA sequence: TGTGCCAGCAGCTTAGACCGGGAGCCCTACAATGAGCAGTTCTTC. The chain links TRBV7-7 to TRBJ2-1; TRBD2 might be the D (6 bases). The V gene lost 1 base and the J gene lost 2 bases, with 9 bases spanning the gap. The CDR3 covers 15 residues. Germline V gene data show CDR1 as SSHAT and CDR2 as FNYEAQ (reference sequence).

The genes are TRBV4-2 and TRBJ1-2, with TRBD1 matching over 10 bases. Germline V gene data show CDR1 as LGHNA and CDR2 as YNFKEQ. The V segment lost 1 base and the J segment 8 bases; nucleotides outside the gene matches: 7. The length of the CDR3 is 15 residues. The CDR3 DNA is TGTGCCAGCAGCCAAGGGGACAGGGGAGGCTGGGGCTACACCTTC. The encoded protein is CASSQGDRGGWGYTF.

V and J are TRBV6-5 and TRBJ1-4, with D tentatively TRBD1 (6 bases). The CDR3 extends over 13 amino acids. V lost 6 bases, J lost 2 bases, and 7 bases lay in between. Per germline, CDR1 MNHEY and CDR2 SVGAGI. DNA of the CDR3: TGTGCCAGCAGCCAGGGGACTAATGAAAAACTGTTTTTT. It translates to CASSQGTNEKLFF.

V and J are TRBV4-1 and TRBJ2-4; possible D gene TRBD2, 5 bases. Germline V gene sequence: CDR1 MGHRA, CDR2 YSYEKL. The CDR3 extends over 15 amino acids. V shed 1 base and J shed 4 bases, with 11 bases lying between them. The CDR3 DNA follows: TGCGCCAGCAGCCAAGCGGACTCCCGGAAAAACATTCAGTACTTC. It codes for CASSQADSRKNIQYF.

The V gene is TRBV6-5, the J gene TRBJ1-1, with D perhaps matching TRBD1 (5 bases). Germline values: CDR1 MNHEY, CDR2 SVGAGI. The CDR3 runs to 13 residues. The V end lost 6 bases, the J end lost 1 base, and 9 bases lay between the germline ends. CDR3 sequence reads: CASRQGRNTEAFF. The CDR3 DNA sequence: TGTGCCAGCAGGCAGGGTCGGAACACTGAAGCTTTCTTT.

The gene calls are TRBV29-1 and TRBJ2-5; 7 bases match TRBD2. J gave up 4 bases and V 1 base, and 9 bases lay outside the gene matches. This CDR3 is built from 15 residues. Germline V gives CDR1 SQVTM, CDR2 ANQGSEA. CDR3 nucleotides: TGCAGCGTTGAAGGTGACGGGACTAAGGGAGAGACCCAGTACTTC. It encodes CSVEGDGTKGETQYF.

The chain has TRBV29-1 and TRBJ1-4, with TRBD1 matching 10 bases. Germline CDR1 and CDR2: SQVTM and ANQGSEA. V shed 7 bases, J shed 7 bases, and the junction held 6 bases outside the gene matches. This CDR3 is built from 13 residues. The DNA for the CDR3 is TGCAGCGCCGCCGGGACAGGGGCTGAAAAACTGTTTTTT. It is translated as CSAAGTGAEKLFF.

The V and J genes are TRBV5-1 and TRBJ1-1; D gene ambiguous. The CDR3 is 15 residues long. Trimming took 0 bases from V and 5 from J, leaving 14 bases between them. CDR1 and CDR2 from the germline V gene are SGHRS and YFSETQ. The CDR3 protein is CASSLVQATSTEAFF. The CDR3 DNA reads TGCGCCAGCAGCTTGGTGCAGGCCACGAGTACTGAAGCTTTCTTT.

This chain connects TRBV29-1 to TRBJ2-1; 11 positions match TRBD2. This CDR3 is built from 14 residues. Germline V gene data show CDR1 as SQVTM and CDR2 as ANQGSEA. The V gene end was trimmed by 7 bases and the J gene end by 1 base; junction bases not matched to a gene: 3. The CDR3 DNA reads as TGCAGCGCGACTAGCGGGGCTTCCTACAATGAGCAGTTCTTC. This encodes CSATSGASYNEQFF.